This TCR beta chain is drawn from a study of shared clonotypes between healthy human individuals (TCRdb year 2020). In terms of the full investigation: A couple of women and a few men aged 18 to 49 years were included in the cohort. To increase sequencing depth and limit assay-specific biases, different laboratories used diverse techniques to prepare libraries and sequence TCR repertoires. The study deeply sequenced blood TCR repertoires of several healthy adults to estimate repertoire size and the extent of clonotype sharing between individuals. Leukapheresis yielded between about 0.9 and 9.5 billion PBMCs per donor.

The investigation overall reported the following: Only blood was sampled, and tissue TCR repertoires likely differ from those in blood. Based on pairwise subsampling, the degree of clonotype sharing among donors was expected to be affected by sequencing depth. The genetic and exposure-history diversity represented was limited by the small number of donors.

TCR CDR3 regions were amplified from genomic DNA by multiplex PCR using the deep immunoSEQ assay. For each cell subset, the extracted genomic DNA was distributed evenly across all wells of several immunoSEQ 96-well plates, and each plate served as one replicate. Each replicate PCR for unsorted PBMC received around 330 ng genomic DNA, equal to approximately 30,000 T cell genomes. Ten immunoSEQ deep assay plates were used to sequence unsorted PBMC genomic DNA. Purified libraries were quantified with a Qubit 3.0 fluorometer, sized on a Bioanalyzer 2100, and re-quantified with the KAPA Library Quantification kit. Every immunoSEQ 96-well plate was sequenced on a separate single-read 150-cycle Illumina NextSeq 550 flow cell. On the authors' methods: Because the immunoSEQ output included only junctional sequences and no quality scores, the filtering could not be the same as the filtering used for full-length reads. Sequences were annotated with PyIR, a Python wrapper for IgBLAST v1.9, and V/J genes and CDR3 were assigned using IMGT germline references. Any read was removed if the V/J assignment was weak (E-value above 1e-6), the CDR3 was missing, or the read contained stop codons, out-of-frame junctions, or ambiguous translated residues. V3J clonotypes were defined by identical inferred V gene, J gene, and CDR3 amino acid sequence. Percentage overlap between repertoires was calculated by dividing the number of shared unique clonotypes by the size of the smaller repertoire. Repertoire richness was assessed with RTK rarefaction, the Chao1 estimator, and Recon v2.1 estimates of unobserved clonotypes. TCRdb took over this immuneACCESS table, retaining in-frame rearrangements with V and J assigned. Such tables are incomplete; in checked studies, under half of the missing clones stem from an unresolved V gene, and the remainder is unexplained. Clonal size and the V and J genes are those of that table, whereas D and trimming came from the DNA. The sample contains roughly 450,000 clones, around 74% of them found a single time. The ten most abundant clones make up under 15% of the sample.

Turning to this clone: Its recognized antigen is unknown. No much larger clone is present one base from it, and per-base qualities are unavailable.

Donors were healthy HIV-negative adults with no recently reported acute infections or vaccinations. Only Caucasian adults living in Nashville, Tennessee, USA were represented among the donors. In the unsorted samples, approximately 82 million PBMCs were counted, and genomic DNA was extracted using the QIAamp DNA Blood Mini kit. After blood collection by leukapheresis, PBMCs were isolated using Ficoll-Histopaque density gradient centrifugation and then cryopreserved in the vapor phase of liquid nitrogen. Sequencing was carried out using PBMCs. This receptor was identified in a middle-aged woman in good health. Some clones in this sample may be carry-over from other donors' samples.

The DNA sequence is as follows: TGTGCCAGCTCACCACCAGGAGGGGGCCGTGGCTACACCTTC. Its protein product is CASSPPGGGRGYTF. This sequence uses TRBV18 and TRBJ1-2; TRBD1 lines up with 7 middle nucleotides. Reading the germline V gene gives CDR1 KGHSH and CDR2 LQKENI. V lost 0 bases and J lost 7 bases, and the count of bases not matched to a germline gene is 5. Including cysteine and phenylalanine, the CDR3 has 14 amino acids. The only DNA kept is the CDR3, 42 bases in frame from the first base. The full variable domain, completed from the reference TRBV18 and TRBJ1-2 proteins outside the CDR3, reads NAGVMQNPRHLVRRRGQEARLRCSPMKGHSHVYWYRQLPEEGLKFMVYLQKENIIDESGMPKERFSAEFPKEGPSILRIQQVVRGDSAAYFCASSPPGGGRGYTFGSGTRLTVV.